Sequencing of this T cell receptor (beta chain) was carried out in a study of patients and donors after allogeneic stem cell transplantation. The length of the CDR3 is 12 residues. From germline, CDR1 is KGHDR and CDR2 SFDVKD. Trimming pared 9 bases from V and 8 bases from J, leaving 15 bases between. MiXCR, applied by TCRdb to the RT-PCR reads, yields one record per CDR3 protein. The sample includes about 960,000 distinct CDR3 sequences, approximately 19% of them seen just once. This clonotype has more than one count but fewer than ten. The J gene is TRBJ1-2, the V gene TRBV24-1; a possible D gene is TRBD1 (5 bases). This receptor was identified in a human donor who was either an allogeneic HSCT recipient or a stem cell or donor lymphocyte infusion donor (not recorded which). It is not recorded whose cells these are; they may come from a transplant donor. Source material: blood, either unsorted or a sorted T cell fraction (not recorded which). Here the CDR3 DNA reads TGTGCCACCTCCCCAAGGGGCTCGGGCTACACCTTC. The encoded protein is CATSPRGSGYTF.